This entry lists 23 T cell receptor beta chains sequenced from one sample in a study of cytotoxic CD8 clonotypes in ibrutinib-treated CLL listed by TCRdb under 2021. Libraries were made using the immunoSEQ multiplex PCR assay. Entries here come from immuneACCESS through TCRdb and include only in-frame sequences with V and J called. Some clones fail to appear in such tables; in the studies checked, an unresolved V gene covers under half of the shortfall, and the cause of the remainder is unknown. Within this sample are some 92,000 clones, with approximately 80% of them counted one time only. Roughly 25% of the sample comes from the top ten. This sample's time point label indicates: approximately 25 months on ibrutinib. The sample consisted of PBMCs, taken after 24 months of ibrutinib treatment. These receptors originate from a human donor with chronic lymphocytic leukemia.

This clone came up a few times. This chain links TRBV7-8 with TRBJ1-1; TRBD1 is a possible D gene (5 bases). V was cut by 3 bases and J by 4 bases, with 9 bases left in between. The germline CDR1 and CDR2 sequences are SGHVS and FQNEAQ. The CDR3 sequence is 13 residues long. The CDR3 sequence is CASSFREGTEAFF. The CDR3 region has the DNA TGTGCCAGCAGCTTCAGGGAGGGCACTGAAGCTTTCTTT.

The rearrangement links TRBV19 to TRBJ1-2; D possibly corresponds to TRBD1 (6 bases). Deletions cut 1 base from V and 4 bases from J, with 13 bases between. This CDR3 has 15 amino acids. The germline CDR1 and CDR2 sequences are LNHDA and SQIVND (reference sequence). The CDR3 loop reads CASSIGGQIGYGYTF. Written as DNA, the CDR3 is TGTGCCAGTAGTATAGGGGGACAAATAGGCTATGGCTACACCTTC.

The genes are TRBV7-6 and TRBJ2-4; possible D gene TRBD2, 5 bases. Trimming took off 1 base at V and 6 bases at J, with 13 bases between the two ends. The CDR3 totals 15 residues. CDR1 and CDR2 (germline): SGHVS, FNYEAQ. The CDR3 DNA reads TGTGCCAGCAGCTTAGTGGGGTCCGAGGGAAACATTCAGTACTTC. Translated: CASSLVGSEGNIQYF. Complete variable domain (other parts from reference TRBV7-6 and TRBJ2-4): GAGVSQSPRYKVTKRGQDVALRCDPISGHVSLYWYRQALGQGPEFLTYFNYEAQQDKSGLPNDRFSAERPEGSISTLTIQRTEQRDSAMYRCASSLVGSEGNIQYFGAGTRLSVL.

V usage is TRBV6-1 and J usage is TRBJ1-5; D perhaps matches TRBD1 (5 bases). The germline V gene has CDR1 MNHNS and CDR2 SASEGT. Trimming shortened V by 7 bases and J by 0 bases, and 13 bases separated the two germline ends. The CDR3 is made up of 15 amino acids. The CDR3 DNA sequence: TGTGCCAGCACCTCACAGGTTTATAGCAATCAGCCCCAGCATTTT. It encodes CASTSQVYSNQPQHF.

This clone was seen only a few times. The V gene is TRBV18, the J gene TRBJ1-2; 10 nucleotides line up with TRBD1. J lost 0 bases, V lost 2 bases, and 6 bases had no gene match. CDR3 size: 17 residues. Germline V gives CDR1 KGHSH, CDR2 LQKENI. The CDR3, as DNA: TGTGCCAGCTCACCAGGGGACAGGGGTCGAGCTAACTATGGCTACACCTTC. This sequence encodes CASSPGDRGRANYGYTF.

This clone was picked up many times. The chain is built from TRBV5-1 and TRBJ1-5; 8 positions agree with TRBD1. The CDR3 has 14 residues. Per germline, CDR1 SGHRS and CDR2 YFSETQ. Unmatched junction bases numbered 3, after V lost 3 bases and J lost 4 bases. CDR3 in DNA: TGCGCCAGCAGCTCGACAGGGGAGAATCAGCCCCAGCATTTT. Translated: CASSSTGENQPQHF.

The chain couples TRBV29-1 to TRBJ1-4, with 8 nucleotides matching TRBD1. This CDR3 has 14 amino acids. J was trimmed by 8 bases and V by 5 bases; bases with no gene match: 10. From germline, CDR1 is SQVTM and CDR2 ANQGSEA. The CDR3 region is CSVTDRGGGEKLFF. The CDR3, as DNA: TGCAGCGTTACTGACAGGGGAGGTGGAGAAAAACTGTTTTTT.

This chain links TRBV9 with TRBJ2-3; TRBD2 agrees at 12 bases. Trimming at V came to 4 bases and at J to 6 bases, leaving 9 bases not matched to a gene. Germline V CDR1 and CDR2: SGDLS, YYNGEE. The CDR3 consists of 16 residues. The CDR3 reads CASSTQLAGGLDTQYF. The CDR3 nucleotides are TGTGCCAGCAGCACTCAACTAGCGGGAGGACTTGATACGCAGTATTTT.

In nucleotides, the CDR3 is TGTGCCAGTAGTTTCACCCCGGGACCTAACAATGAGCAGTTCTTC. It encodes CASSFTPGPNNEQFF. The rearrangement joins TRBV19 to TRBJ2-1; the D call may be TRBD1 or TRBD2 (5 bases each). Trimming cost V 5 bases and J 5 bases, with 16 bases left between them. The V gene's germline CDR1 is LNHDA and CDR2 SQIVND (reference sequence). CDR3 length equals 15 residues.

DNA of the CDR3: TGCGCCAGCAGCTTGGGGGCGGGAGAGACCCAGTACTTC. It specifies CASSLGAGETQYF. The chain carries TRBV5-1 and TRBJ2-5; a possible D gene is TRBD2 (5 bases). The germline CDR1 and CDR2 sequences are SGHRS and YFSETQ. The CDR3 consists of 13 residues. V was cut by 0 bases and J by 4 bases, with 7 bases left in between. The whole variable domain, filled in from reference TRBV5-1 and TRBJ2-5, reads KAGVTQTPRYLIKTRGQQVTLSCSPISGHRSVSWYQQTPGQGLQFLFEYFSETQRNKGNFPGRFSGRQFSNSRSEMNVSTLELGDSALYLCASSLGAGETQYFGPGTRLLVL.

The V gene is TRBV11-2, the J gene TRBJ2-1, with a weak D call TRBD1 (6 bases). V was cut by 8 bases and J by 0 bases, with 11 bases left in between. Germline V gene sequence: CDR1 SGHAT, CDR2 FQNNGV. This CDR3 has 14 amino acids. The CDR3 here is CASLRGSSYNEQFF. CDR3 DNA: TGTGCCAGCCTTAGGGGGAGCTCCTACAATGAGCAGTTCTTC.

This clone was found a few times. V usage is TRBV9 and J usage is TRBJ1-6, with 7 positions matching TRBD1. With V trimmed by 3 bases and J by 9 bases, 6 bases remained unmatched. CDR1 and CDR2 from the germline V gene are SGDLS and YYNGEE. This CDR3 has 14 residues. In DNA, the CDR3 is TGTGCCAGCAGCGCTACAGGGGAAGGTTCACCCCTCCACTTT. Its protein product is CASSATGEGSPLHF.

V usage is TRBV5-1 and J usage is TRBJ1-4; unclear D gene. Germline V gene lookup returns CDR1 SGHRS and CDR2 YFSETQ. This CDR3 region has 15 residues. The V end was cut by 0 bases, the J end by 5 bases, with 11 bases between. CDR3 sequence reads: CASSLDKGANEKLFF. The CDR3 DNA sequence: TGCGCCAGCAGCTTGGATAAGGGAGCAAATGAAAAACTGTTTTTT.

This CDR3 reads CASSLRNRDLNEAFF. The CDR3 DNA is TGTGCCAGCAGTCTCCGAAACAGGGATTTAAATGAAGCTTTCTTT. V usage is TRBV27 and J usage is TRBJ1-1; maybe TRBD1 (6 bases). CDR3 length equals 15 residues. CDR1 and CDR2 (germline): MNHEY, SMNVEV (reference sequence). The V and J ends lost 5 bases and 7 bases respectively, with 20 bases between them.

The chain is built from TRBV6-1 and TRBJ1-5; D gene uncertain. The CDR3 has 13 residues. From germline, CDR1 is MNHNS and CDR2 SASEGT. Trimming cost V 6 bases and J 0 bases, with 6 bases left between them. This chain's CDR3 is CASRLYSNQPQHF. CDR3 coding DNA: TGTGCCAGCAGATTATATAGCAATCAGCCCCAGCATTTT.

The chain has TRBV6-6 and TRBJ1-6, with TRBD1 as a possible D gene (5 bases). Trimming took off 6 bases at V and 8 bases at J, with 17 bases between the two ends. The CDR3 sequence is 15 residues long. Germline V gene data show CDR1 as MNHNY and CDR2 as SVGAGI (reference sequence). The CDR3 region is CASRSGGGGHSPLHF. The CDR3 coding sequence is TGTGCCAGCAGGTCCGGGGGGGGTGGCCATTCACCCCTCCACTTT.

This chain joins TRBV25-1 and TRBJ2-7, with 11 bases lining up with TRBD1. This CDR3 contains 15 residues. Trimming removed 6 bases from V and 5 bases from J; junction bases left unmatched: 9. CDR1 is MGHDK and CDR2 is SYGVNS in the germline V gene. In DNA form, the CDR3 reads TGTGCCAGCAGCCAGGGGACAGGGGGACGCGACGAGCAGTACTTC. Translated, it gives CASSQGTGGRDEQYF.

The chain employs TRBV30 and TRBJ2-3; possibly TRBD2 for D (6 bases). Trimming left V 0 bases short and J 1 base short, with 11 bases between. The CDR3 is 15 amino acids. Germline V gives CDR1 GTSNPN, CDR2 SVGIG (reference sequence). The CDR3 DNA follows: TGTGCCTGGAGTGTAGGGCGGGGAGGCACAGATACGCAGTATTTT. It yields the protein CAWSVGRGGTDTQYF. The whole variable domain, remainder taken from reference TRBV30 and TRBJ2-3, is SQTIHQWPATLVQPVGSPLSLECTVEGTSNPNLYWYRQAAGRGLQLLFYSVGIGQISSEVPQNLSASRPQDRQFILSSKKLLLSDSGFYLCAWSVGRGGTDTQYFGPGTRLTVL.

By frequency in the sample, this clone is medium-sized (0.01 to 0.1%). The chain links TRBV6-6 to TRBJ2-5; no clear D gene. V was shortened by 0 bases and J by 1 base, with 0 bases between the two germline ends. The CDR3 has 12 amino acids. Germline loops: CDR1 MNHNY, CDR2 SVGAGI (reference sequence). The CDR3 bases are TGTGCCAGCAGTTACTCCCAAGAGACCCAGTACTTC. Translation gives CASSYSQETQYF.

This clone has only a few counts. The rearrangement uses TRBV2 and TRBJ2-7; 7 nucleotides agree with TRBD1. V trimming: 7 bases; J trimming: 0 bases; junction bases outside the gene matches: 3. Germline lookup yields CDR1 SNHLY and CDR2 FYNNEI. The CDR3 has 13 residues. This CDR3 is CASKRDSSYEQYF. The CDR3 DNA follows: TGTGCCAGCAAACGGGACAGCTCCTACGAGCAGTACTTC.

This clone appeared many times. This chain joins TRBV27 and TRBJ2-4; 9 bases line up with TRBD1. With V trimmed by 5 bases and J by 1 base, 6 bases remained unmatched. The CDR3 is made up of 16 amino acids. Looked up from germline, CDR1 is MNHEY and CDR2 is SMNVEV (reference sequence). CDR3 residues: CASSGYGTGAKNIQYF. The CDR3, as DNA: TGTGCCAGCAGTGGTTATGGGACAGGGGCCAAAAACATTCAGTACTTC.

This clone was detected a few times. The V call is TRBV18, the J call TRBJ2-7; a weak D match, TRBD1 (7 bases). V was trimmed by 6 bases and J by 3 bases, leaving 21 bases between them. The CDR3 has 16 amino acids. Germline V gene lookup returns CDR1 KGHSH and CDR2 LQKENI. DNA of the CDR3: TGTGCCAGCTCCCCCCAGGGGGGACGGACACTCTACGAGCAGTACTTC. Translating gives CASSPQGGRTLYEQYF.

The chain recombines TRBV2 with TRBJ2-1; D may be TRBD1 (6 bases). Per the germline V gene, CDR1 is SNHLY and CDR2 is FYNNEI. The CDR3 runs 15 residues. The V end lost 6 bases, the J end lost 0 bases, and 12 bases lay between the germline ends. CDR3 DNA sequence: TGTGCCAGCAGGAGGGACATAAGCTCCTACAATGAGCAGTTCTTC. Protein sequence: CASRRDISSYNEQFF.